This is a list of T cell receptor beta chains from one sample in a study of OX40 agonist ivuxolimab in advanced cancers. Assay used: immunoSEQ multiplex PCR; TCRdb lists only in-frame clones, some missing. Of about 48,000 clones listed, roughly 86% are singletons. This material consisted of CD4+ or CD8+ T cells sorted from blood, taken in a trial of the OX40 agonist ivuxolimab. These receptor sequences come from an adult with an advanced solid tumor such as melanoma, head and neck, liver or kidney cancer. The CDR3 runs from the conserved cysteine through the conserved F or W. D genes are given only for firm matches. Size is omitted from some rows. Given values are once, few, many or a class for expanded clones.

j_call	d_call	v_call	clone_size	cdr3_nt	cdr3_aa
TRBJ2-3	TRBD2	TRBV25-1	-	TGTGCCAGCAGTGAGTCTGTGGGAGGGCCTGCAGATACGCAGTATTTT	CASSESVGGPADTQYF
TRBJ2-1	TRBD2	TRBV2	-	TGTGCCAGCAGTGATTTGGGACTAGGACTCAATGAGCAGTTCTTC	CASSDLGLGLNEQFF
TRBJ2-7	TRBD1	TRBV18	-	TGTGCCAGCTCACACACCGGGACAGGGGGATCCTACGAGCAGTACTTC	CASSHTGTGGSYEQYF
TRBJ2-1	-	TRBV7-9	-	TGTGCCAGCAGCTTAGCGTCCTTCTCTCAGTTCTTC	CASSLASFSQFF
TRBJ1-1	-	TRBV7-9	-	TGTGCCAGCAGCTTAGGGGGCTTTGGAGAAGCTTTCTTT	CASSLGGFGEAFF
TRBJ2-1	-	TRBV30	-	TGTGCCTCCCGTAATTGGAGGGATTACAATGAGCAGTTCTTC	CASRNWRDYNEQFF
TRBJ1-3	-	TRBV7-2	-	TGTGCCAGCAGCTTAGCGCCCTACAGGGTCGGAAACACCATATATTTT	CASSLAPYRVGNTIYF
TRBJ2-4	TRBD1	TRBV18	-	TGTGCCAGCTCACCACTACTTACAGGGGGCGTTGGAAACATTCAGTACTTC	CASSPLLTGGVGNIQYF
TRBJ2-3	-	TRBV2	-	TGTGCCAGCACTAGACGGATAAACACAGATACGCAGTATTTT	CASTRRINTDTQYF
TRBJ1-6	-	TRBV9	-	TGTGCCAGCAGCCCACAAACAGGGACCTATAATTCACCCCTCCACTTT	CASSPQTGTYNSPLHF
TRBJ1-6	TRBD1	TRBV7-9	-	TGTGCCAGCAGCTTGACAGGGCTGCATTCACCCCTCCACTTT	CASSLTGLHSPLHF
TRBJ1-2	-	TRBV12-5	once	TGTGCTAGTGGCACAGACAGTTTCAATGGCTACACCTTC	CASGTDSFNGYTF
TRBJ1-2	-	TRBV28	few	TGTGCCAGCAGTTTGGGTCACTGGAGGTATGGCTACACCTTC	CASSLGHWRYGYTF
TRBJ2-7	TRBD2	TRBV2	-	TGTGCCAGCAAGATGGGCGGGGGGGCCTTTGAGCAGTACTTC	CASKMGGGAFEQYF
TRBJ1-2	TRBD1	TRBV27	-	TGTGCCAGCAGTCCTAGGACAGGGGAATATGGCTACACCTTC	CASSPRTGEYGYTF
TRBJ2-1	TRBD1	TRBV9	-	TGTGCCAGCAGCGATCCACCGGGACAGGGTGTGGATGAGCAGTTCTTC	CASSDPPGQGVDEQFF
TRBJ1-1	-	TRBV18	-	TGTGCCAGCTCACCACCGATGTACACTGAAGCTTTCTTT	CASSPPMYTEAFF
TRBJ2-7	-	TRBV6-1	-	TGTGCCAGCACTTCGGCAGCCGTCTACGAGCAGTACTTC	CASTSAAVYEQYF
TRBJ1-1	-	TRBV19	-	TGTGCCAGTAGTATGGCTTGGGAGACGAACACTGAAGCTTTCTTT	CASSMAWETNTEAFF
TRBJ1-5	-	TRBV15	-	TGTGCCACCAGCACCTGGGGGGCAGGGAGGCAGCCCCAGCATTTT	CATSTWGAGRQPQHF
TRBJ2-6	-	TRBV5-4	-	TGTGCCAGCAGCTTGGATCGTCGAAGCTCTGGGGCCAACGTCCTGACTTTC	CASSLDRRSSGANVLTF
TRBJ2-3	TRBD2	TRBV19	once	TGTGCCAGTAGCCGACTAGCGGGAGCGTTATATACGCAGTATTTT	CASSRLAGALYTQYF
TRBJ2-7	TRBD2	TRBV10-3	-	TGTGCCATCAGTGGTACGGGGGGCTCCTACGAGCAGTACTTC	CAISGTGGSYEQYF
TRBJ2-7	-	TRBV7-9	-	TGTGCCAGCAGCTTGCTGGAAGGCTCCTACGAGCAGTACTTC	CASSLLEGSYEQYF
TRBJ2-2	-	TRBV7-9	once	TGTGCCAGCAGCTCACGTTGGAACACCGGGGAGCTGTTTTTT	CASSSRWNTGELFF
TRBJ2-7	-	TRBV9	-	TGTGCCAGCAGCGTAGACGCGTCAGCCAACTCCTACGAGCAGTACTTC	CASSVDASANSYEQYF
TRBJ1-4	-	TRBV19	-	TGTGCCACCTCGGCTCTAAGCGGTGAAAAACTGTTTTTT	CATSALSGEKLFF
TRBJ2-7	TRBD1	TRBV4-3	-	TGCGCCAGCAGCCAAGATTACAGGGGGAGCTCCTACGAGCAGTACTTC	CASSQDYRGSSYEQYF
TRBJ2-1	TRBD2	TRBV6-5	-	TGTGCCAGCAGTCTAGCGGGCCCCTACAATGAGCAGTTCTTC	CASSLAGPYNEQFF
TRBJ2-7	-	TRBV23-1	-	TGCGCCAGCACCCGGGACCACGCCTCCTCCTACGAGCAGTACTTC	CASTRDHASSYEQYF
TRBJ2-3	TRBD2	TRBV4-1	once	TGCGCCAGCAGCCAAATTGGACTAGCTCCCAGCACAGATACGCAGTATTTT	CASSQIGLAPSTDTQYF
TRBJ2-5	-	TRBV5-6	-	TGTGCCAGCAGCGGCCAAGAGACCCAGTACTTC	CASSGQETQYF
TRBJ2-3	-	TRBV2	-	TGTGCCAGCAAAGGGACGGAAGCTAGCACAGATACGCAGTATTTT	CASKGTEASTDTQYF
TRBJ1-6	TRBD1	TRBV5-6	-	TGTGCCAGCAGGCTGACAGGGGCAGGGAATTCACCCCTCCACTTT	CASRLTGAGNSPLHF
TRBJ1-6	-	TRBV9	-	TGTGCCAGCAGCGTAAGAGGGTACGATTCACCCCTCCACTTT	CASSVRGYDSPLHF
TRBJ1-5	-	TRBV19	medium-sized	TGTGCCAGTAGTCTAACGGGCCACCCCAAACAGCCCCAGCATTTT	CASSLTGHPKQPQHF
TRBJ2-7	-	TRBV19	-	TGTGCCAGTAGTATGGGACGGCGCTACGAGCAGTACTTC	CASSMGRRYEQYF
TRBJ2-2	TRBD2	TRBV7-3	once	TGTGCCAGCAGCTTAACGTCGGCGGGAGCCACCGGGGAGCTGTTTTTT	CASSLTSAGATGELFF
TRBJ2-3	TRBD1	TRBV5-6	-	TGTGCCAGCAGCCACGGGACAGGGGGCGAGGATTTT	CASSHGTGGEDF
TRBJ1-2	TRBD1	TRBV28	-	TGTGCCAGCAGCCAAACGCAGGGGGTTCTTTTTGGCTACACCTTC	CASSQTQGVLFGYTF
TRBJ2-2	TRBD1	TRBV27	-	TGTGCCAGCAGTTCTTTGGGACAGGGGGCTGGGGAGCTGTTTTTT	CASSSLGQGAGELFF
TRBJ2-5	TRBD2	TRBV6-1	-	TGTGCCAGCAGTGAGATAGCGGGAGGGCCGCGAGAGACCCAGTACTTC	CASSEIAGGPRETQYF
TRBJ2-5	-	TRBV2	-	TGTGCCAGCAGTTCCGGGGGCCCAGAGACCCAGTACTTC	CASSSGGPETQYF
TRBJ1-1	-	TRBV18	-	TGTGCCAGCTCACCACGGACAGAGGTCTCTGTGAACACTGAAGCTTTCTTT	CASSPRTEVSVNTEAFF
TRBJ2-3	-	TRBV27	-	TGTGCCAGCAGTTTATTCCTGGGCTCCACAGATACGCAGTATTTT	CASSLFLGSTDTQYF
TRBJ1-2	TRBD1	TRBV6-1	-	TGTGCCAGCTTCGGGACAGCTAACTATGGCTACACCTTC	CASFGTANYGYTF
TRBJ1-1	TRBD1	TRBV19	-	TGTGCCAGTACAAGTAGGGGGCTCACTGAAGCTTTCTTT	CASTSRGLTEAFF
TRBJ1-2	-	TRBV6-6	-	TGTGCCAGCAGTATCAGTGAAGGCTATGGCTACACCTTC	CASSISEGYGYTF
TRBJ2-2	TRBD2	TRBV18	-	TGTGCCAGCTCACCAGGAGCGGGAGGCCTCCCCAAGAGCACCGGGGAGCTGTTTTTT	CASSPGAGGLPKSTGELFF
TRBJ1-2	-	TRBV9	-	TGTGCCAGCAGCGTAGCTTCGGTAAGGGGAGTGGACCCTTTCTATGGCTACACCTTC	CASSVASVRGVDPFYGYTF
TRBJ2-1	TRBD2	TRBV4-3	-	TGCGCCAGCAGCCAAGATCCTAGCGGGAGGAGCTCCTACAATGAGCAGTTCTTC	CASSQDPSGRSSYNEQFF
TRBJ2-7	TRBD2	TRBV11-1	-	TGTGCCAGCAGCTTAGTAGCGGGGCCTACCTACGAGCAGTACTTC	CASSLVAGPTYEQYF
TRBJ2-5	TRBD2	TRBV7-2	-	TGTGCCAGCAGCCTTTACGCGGGAGTAGGGGAGACCCAGTACTTC	CASSLYAGVGETQYF